This paragraph reports one TCR beta chain. Antigen unknown. This sample stems from a study of cytomegalovirus exposure and HLA in healthy donors. General study points: Within an earlier analysis, most TCR beta V segments proved productive either about 90% or about 30% of the time.

Primers for the PCR totalled 60 Vbeta and 13 Jbeta. Repertoires were generated with immunoSEQ multiplex PCR, while TCRdb's copy carries only in-frame clones and drops some. The sample holds 180,000 or so clones, around 68% seen once. Germline V gene sequence: CDR1 SGHDT, CDR2 YYEEEE. Trimming removed 3 bases at V and 0 bases at J, with 7 bases between. The CDR3 covers 13 residues. This TCR was sampled from a man aged 40-49 years in good health and CMV-seronegative. The chain recombines TRBV5-6 with TRBJ2-7; no reliable D call. The sequenced sample consisted of PBMCs. CDR3 sequence reads: CASSSVDSYEQYF. CDR3 in DNA: TGTGCCAGCAGCTCGGTCGACTCCTACGAGCAGTACTTC.